This T cell receptor beta chain was profiled in a study of CD8 T cells in Susac syndrome. The patients serving as multiple sclerosis controls were treatment-naive. They had stable or active relapsing-remitting disease and fulfilled revised McDonald criteria. Negative isolation yielded CD8+ and CD4+ T cells; FACS enriched TEMRA cells. RNA, at about 0.45 to 1 ug, was reverse transcribed with random hexamers. Multiplex immunoSEQ PCR targeted 54 Vbeta and 13 Jbeta TCR beta segments. TCRdb re-analysed the immunoSEQ multiplex PCR reads in MiXCR, keeping a single row per CDR3 protein. This sample has roughly 180,000 distinct CDR3 sequences, with approximately 93% found just once. The V gene's germline CDR1 is MNHEY and CDR2 SVGAGI. The V and J ends lost 0 bases and 7 bases respectively, with 9 bases between them. This CDR3 contains 14 residues. To note about this clonotype: Its antigen is not identified.

Regarding the study as a whole: The study's TCR sequencing and HLA analysis drew on a certain number of individuals. That number was acknowledged as relatively small.

This chain connects TRBV6-5 to TRBJ2-2; D ambiguous. The receptor's source is a human donor with multiple sclerosis. Sequencing was performed on CD4+ T cells from PBMCs. DNA of the CDR3: TGTGCCAGCAGTTACTCCCGCACGGGCGGGGAGCTGTTTTTT. Encoded protein: CASSYSRTGGELFF.